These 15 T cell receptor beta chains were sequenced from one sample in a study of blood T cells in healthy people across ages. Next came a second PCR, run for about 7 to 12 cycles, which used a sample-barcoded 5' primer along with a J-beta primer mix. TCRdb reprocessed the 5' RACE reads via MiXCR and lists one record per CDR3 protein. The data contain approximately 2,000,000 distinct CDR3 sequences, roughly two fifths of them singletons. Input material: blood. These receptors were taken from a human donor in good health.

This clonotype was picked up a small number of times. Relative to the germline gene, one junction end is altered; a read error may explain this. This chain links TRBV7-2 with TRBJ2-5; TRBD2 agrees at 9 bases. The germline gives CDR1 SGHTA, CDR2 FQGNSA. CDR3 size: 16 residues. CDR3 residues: CANSSSRGGLPETQYF. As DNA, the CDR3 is TGTGCCAACAGCTCCTCGCGGGGGGGCCTCCCAGAGACCCAGTACTTC.

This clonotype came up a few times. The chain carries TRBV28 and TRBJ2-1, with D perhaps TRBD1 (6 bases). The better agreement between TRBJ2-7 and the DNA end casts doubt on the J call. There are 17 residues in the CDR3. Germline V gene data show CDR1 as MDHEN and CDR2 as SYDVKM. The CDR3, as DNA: TGTGCCAGCAGTGCACCAGTCCGGAACAGGGCGATCTTTGAGCAGTACTTC. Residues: CASSAPVRNRAIFEQYF.

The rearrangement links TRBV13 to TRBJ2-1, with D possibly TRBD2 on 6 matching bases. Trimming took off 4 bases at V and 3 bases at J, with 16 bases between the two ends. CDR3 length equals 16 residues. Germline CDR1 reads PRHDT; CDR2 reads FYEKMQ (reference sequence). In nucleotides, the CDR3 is TGTGCCAGCAGCTCCCCTGGAGGGGAAATCTACAATGAGCAGTTCTTC. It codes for CASSSPGGEIYNEQFF. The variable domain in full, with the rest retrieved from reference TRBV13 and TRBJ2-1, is AAGVIQSPRHLIKEKRETATLKCYPIPRHDTVYWYQQGPGQDPQFLISFYEKMQSDKGSIPDRFSAQQFSDYHSELNMSSLELGDSALYFCASSSPGGEIYNEQFFGPGTRLTVL.

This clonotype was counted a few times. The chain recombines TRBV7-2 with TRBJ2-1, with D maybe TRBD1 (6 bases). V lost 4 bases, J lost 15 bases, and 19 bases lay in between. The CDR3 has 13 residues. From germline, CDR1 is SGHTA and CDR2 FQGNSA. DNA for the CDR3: TGTGCCAGCAGCTATCGCAGGGGTGGGGTAGGGTTCTTC. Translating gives CASSYRRGGVGFF. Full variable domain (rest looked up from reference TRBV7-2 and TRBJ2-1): GAGVSQSPSNKVTEKGKDVELRCDPISGHTALYWYRQSLGQGLEFLIYFQGNSAPDKSGLPSDRFSAERTGGSVSTLTIQRTQQEDSAVYLCASSYRRGGVGFFGPGTRLTVL.

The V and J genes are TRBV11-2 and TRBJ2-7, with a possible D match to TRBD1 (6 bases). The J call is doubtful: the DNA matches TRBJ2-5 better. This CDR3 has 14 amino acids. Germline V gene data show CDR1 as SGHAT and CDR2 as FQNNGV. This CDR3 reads CASSLIGGYETQYF. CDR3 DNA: TGTGCCAGCAGCCTAATAGGGGGTTACGAGACCCAGTACTTC.

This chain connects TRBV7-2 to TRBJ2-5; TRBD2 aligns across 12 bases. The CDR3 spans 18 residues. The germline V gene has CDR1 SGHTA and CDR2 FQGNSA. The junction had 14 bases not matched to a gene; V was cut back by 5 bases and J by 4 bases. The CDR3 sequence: CASSPFLAGGRQGETQYF. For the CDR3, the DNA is TGTGCCAGCAGCCCCTTCCTAGCGGGGGGGCGTCAGGGAGAGACCCAGTACTTC.

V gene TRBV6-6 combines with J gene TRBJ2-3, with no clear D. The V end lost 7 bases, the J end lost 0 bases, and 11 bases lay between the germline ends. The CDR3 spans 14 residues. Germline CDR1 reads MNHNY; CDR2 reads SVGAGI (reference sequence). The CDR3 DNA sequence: TGTGCCAGCATGACTGGTTATAGCACAGATACGCAGTATTTT. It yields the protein CASMTGYSTDTQYF.

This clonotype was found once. The CDR3 loop reads CASSLGSGQGVTEAFF. In DNA form, the CDR3 reads TGTGCCAGCAGCTTAGGGAGCGGACAGGGCGTGACTGAAGCTTTCTTT. The J gene is TRBJ1-1, the V gene TRBV7-2; 8 bases line up with TRBD1. The V gene end was trimmed by 1 base and the J gene end by 5 bases; junction bases not matched to a gene: 9. In germline, CDR1 is SGHTA, CDR2 FQGNSA. CDR3 size: 16 residues. The variable domain in full, with the rest retrieved from reference TRBV7-2 and TRBJ1-1, is GAGVSQSPSNKVTEKGKDVELRCDPISGHTALYWYRQSLGQGLEFLIYFQGNSAPDKSGLPSDRFSAERTGGSVSTLTIQRTQQEDSAVYLCASSLGSGQGVTEAFFGQGTRLTVV.

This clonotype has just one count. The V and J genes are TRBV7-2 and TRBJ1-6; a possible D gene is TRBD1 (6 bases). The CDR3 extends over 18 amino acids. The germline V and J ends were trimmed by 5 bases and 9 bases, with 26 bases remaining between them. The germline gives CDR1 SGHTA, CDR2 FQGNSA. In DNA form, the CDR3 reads TGTGCCAGCAGCCTACTCAAGGGTGCGGGGGCCCGGGTTTCACCCCTCCACTTT. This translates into CASSLLKGAGARVSPLHF.

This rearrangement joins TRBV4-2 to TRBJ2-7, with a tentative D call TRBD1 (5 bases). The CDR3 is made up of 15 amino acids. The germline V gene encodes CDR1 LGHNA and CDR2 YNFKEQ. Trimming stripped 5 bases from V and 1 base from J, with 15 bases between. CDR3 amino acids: CASSIAGQGSYEQYF. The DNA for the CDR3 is TGTGCCAGCAGCATAGCAGGACAAGGTTCCTACGAGCAGTACTTC.

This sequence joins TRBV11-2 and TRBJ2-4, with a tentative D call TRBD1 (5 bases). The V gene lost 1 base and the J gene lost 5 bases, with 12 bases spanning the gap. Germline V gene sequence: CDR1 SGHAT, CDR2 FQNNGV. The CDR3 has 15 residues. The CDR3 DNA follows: TGTGCCAGCAGCTTAGCTCAGGGTTGGGAAAACATTCAGTACTTC. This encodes CASSLAQGWENIQYF.

Here the CDR3 DNA reads TGCAGTGCTTCACCCACTGGAACCTACAATGAGCAGTTCTTC. Protein: CSASPTGTYNEQFF. The V call is TRBV20-1, the J call TRBJ2-1; D gene unclear. This CDR3 region has 14 residues. Germline V gives CDR1 DFQATT, CDR2 SNEGSKA (reference sequence). V lost 5 bases and J lost 2, with 13 bases in between.

DNA for the CDR3: TGCAGCGTGGCTGGGAACACAGATACGCAGTATTTT. Amino acid sequence: CSVAGNTDTQYF. The genes are TRBV29-1 and TRBJ2-3; D remains ambiguous. CDR3 length: 12 amino acids. Germline V gene sequence: CDR1 SQVTM, CDR2 ANQGSEA. V gave up 6 bases and J gave up 2 bases, with 9 bases separating them.

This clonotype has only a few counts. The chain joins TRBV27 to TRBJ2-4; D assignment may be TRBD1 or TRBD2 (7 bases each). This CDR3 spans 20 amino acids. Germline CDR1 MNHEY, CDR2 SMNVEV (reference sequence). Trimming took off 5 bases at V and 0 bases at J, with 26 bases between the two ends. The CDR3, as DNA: TGTGCCAGCAGTCTCCTTATAGGGGGCGGGGGCGACTTAGCCAAAAACATTCAGTACTTC. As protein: CASSLLIGGGGDLAKNIQYF.

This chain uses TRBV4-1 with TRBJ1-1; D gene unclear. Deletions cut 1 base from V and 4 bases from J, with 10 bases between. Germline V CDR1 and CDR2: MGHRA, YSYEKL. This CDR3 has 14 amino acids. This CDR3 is CASSQAIKGTEAFF. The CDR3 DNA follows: TGCGCCAGCAGCCAAGCTATTAAGGGCACTGAAGCTTTCTTT.